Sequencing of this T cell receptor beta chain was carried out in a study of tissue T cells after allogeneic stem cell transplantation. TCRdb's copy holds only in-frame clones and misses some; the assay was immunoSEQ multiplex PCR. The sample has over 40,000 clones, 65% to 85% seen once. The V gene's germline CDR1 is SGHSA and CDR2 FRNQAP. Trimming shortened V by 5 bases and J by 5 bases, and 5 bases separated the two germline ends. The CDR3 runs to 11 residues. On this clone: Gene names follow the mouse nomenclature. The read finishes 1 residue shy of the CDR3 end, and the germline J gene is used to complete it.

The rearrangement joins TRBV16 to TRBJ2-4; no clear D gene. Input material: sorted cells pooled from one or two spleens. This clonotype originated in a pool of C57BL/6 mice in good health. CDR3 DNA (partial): TGTGCAAGCAGCCCGGTAAACACCTTGTAC. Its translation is CASSPVNTLY. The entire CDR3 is CASSPVNTLYF.